These T cell receptor beta chains were read from a single sample in a study of T cell responses to AZD1222 COVID-19 vaccine. Using immunoSEQ multiplex PCR, the repertoire was profiled, and TCRdb retains in-frame clones only, with some absent. The sample includes some 140,000 clones, roughly 84% of them seen just once. The sequencing used peripheral blood, collected on day 0 of AZD1222 vaccination. The receptors derive from an adult in good health. Both conserved end residues are part of each CDR3.

j_call: TRBJ1-1; v_call: TRBV10-3; cdr3_aa: CAISVDRDFNEAFF
j_call: TRBJ1-5; v_call: TRBV28; cdr3_aa: CASSETGGSQPQHF
j_call: TRBJ2-1; v_call: TRBV7-2; cdr3_aa: CASAKGLAAEQFF
j_call: TRBJ1-3; v_call: TRBV29-1; cdr3_aa: CSVRRDPGNTIYF
j_call: TRBJ2-1; v_call: TRBV11-1; cdr3_aa: CASSPRLAGVYNEQFF
j_call: TRBJ1-1; v_call: TRBV15; cdr3_aa: CATSPSGGMNTEAFF
j_call: TRBJ1-5; v_call: TRBV5-1; cdr3_aa: CASSPGSNQPQHF
j_call: TRBJ1-1; v_call: TRBV12-3/TRBV12-4; cdr3_aa: CASSSRMNTEAFF
j_call: TRBJ1-6; v_call: TRBV30; cdr3_aa: CAWSTGTGDSPLHF
j_call: TRBJ1-2; v_call: TRBV3-1/TRBV3-2; cdr3_aa: CASSPSVGGYGYTF
j_call: TRBJ1-5; v_call: TRBV18; cdr3_aa: CASSPARDNQPQHF
j_call: TRBJ2-2; v_call: TRBV5-1; cdr3_aa: CASSWADREDTGELFF
j_call: TRBJ1-1; v_call: TRBV19; cdr3_aa: CASSITSTVNTEAFF
j_call: TRBJ2-6; v_call: TRBV5-1; cdr3_aa: CASSLEGLSSGANVLTF
j_call: TRBJ1-1; v_call: TRBV28; cdr3_aa: CASSLVAVLNTEAFF
j_call: TRBJ2-7; v_call: TRBV7-6; cdr3_aa: CASSLGTSGGPYEQYF
j_call: TRBJ1-5; v_call: TRBV27; cdr3_aa: CASSFYGAQGGNQPQHF
j_call: TRBJ2-7; v_call: TRBV19; cdr3_aa: CASSIEGTGFDEQYF
j_call: TRBJ2-3; v_call: TRBV4-1; cdr3_aa: CASSSPIDTQYF
j_call: TRBJ2-7; v_call: TRBV27; cdr3_aa: CASMTPRREQYF
j_call: TRBJ1-1; v_call: TRBV28; cdr3_aa: CASSFPYSGVEAFF
j_call: TRBJ1-1; v_call: TRBV6-5; cdr3_aa: CASRIRLGRNTEAFF
j_call: TRBJ1-2; v_call: TRBV2; cdr3_aa: CASSEDRGRVNGYTF
j_call: TRBJ1-4; v_call: TRBV11-2; cdr3_aa: CASSPPATNEKLFF
j_call: TRBJ1-1; v_call: TRBV7-9; cdr3_aa: CASSSDRGITEAFF
j_call: TRBJ2-7; v_call: TRBV3-1/TRBV3-2; cdr3_aa: CASSPARWGQGSEQYF
j_call: TRBJ1-5; v_call: TRBV6-5; cdr3_aa: CASRSQGAGNQPQHF
j_call: TRBJ2-5; v_call: TRBV29-1; cdr3_aa: CSSAGVALGETQYF
j_call: TRBJ1-1; v_call: TRBV30; cdr3_aa: CAWERPSEAFF
j_call: TRBJ1-1; v_call: TRBV6-5; cdr3_aa: CASSRGAGGNTEAFF